This TCR beta chain comes out of a study of cytomegalovirus exposure and HLA in healthy donors (dated by TCRdb to 2016 to 2017). Study-level background: An earlier analysis of several hundred of the donors reported approximately 260 Gb of sequence data and 90 million to 120 million unique TCR beta sequences obtained from about 179 million T cells. In the later analysis, no new phenotypic data were used to find candidate immune exposures; instead, reliance was placed on TCR beta sequences and their occurrence across donors. An earlier analysis of around 640 of the donors used high-throughput TCR beta sequencing to judge whether each TCR beta V gene segment behaved as functional or pseudogenic. The study aimed to test whether signatures of past pathogen exposure could be identified by cataloging public T cell receptors. Of the roughly 400 genotyped donors, 75% to 85% were placed in the genetic ancestry cluster associated with self-reported Caucasian donors. A later genetic analysis took genome-wide SNP genotypes for about three fifths of the roughly 670 donors and used that subset as a discovery cohort. HLA typing covered class I and class II loci at four-digit resolution. To study patterns of TCR occurrence, a later analysis re-analyzed previously published TCR beta repertoires from around 660 donors and added high-resolution HLA genotyping. Donor age, sex, ethnicity and CMV serostatus were collected together with the repertoire data. Among 350 to 400 genotyped donors of the cohort, an average of around 240,000 unique TCR beta nucleotide sequences were sequenced per donor, roughly a sixth of them non-productive. Typing coverage differed by locus: A, B, C, DRB1 and DQB1 were typed in about 620-630 donors, DQA1 in about 510, DPA1 in some 570, and DPB1 in just under 490. In addition to the first cohort of about 650 subjects, a separate validation cohort of approximately 110 different subjects was used. The study profiled the T cell repertoires of about 720 subjects by immunosequencing and related them to cytomegalovirus serostatus. To predict cytomegalovirus infection status, the study combined high-throughput TCR immunosequencing, statistical association of individual TCRs with disease status, and machine learning. An early release covering 550 to 650 HLA-typed donors comprised approximately 300 gigabases of sequencing data and roughly 86 million unique TCR sequences. Because of strong linkage in the cohort, roughly five DR-DQ haplotypes were treated as single units for association and clustering. Every discovery cohort repertoire had been produced on one sequencing platform.

Library prep was done by the immunoSEQ multiplex PCR assay. A mixture of 60 forward primers for TCR Vbeta segments and 13 reverse primers for TCR Jbeta segments was used in the multiplex PCR. The CDR3 region of rearranged TCR beta genes was amplified from genomic DNA by a multiplex PCR assay. The amplified TCR beta libraries were sequenced on the Illumina HiSeq System as 87-base-pair reads. As for the authors' bioinformatics: In a later analysis, tens of millions of unique TCR beta chains were counted across the 690 or so repertoires, and approximately 11 million of these chains were shared by at least two donors. Raw reads were error-corrected and collapsed into unique sequences with a nearest-neighbor algorithm that merged closely related sequences to remove PCR and sequencing errors. V, D and J gene segments were assigned by aligning CDR3 sequences to IMGT reference sequences. Each retained sequence needed at least a six-nucleotide match to both a V gene segment and a J gene segment. Rearrangements were classified as productive when the CDR3 lacked stop codons and remained in frame with V and J, and all other rearrangements were classified as non-productive. CDR3 was defined by IMGT convention, running from the second conserved V-encoded cysteine to the conserved J-encoded phenylalanine. The earlier analysis of 500 to 600 of the donors excluded sequences that lacked an unambiguous match to a single V gene segment. In an earlier analysis of several hundred of the donors, a V segment was called functional when productive rearrangements were above 56.7%, and segregating when the standard deviation between donors exceeded 5%. A statistical classification framework was built to diagnose cytomegalovirus status from the catalog of TCR beta chain sequences. A later analysis assigned V and J genes by comparing TCR nucleotide sequences with IMGT/GENE-DB human TR gene sequences. The TCRdist pipeline was used in a later analysis to assign CDR3 sequences and most-parsimonious VDJ recombination scenarios. A later analysis defined each TCR beta chain by its CDR3 amino acid sequence plus V-gene family, and excluded reads lacking a unique V-gene family. A later analysis removed over 500 highly shared, low-generation-probability nucleotide sequences to deal with suspected cross-contamination and a sequencing artifact. In a later analysis, a clonal expansion index for each public chain was calculated from normalized within-repertoire ranks of inferred template counts. In a later analysis, generation probabilities were computed with a VDJ recombination model fitted to out-of-frame rearrangements, and the resulting probabilities were checked against IGoR. Hypergeometric tests were used in a later analysis to score TCR-TCR, TCR-HLA and TCR-CMV co-occurrence, with a repertoire-size bias correction applied to the TCR pairs. In a later analysis, false discovery rates were estimated by permuting HLA or CMV assignments 20 times. In a later analysis, co-occurring TCRs were grouped with DBSCAN, and TCRdist sequence similarity was added when clustering was performed within HLA-allele-positive subsets. For co-occurrence clustering, repertoires with fewer than 30,000 or more than 120,000 public chains were excluded, along with roughly 5 repertoires with anomalous nucleotide sharing. Here the immuneACCESS table is served through TCRdb, limited to in-frame sequences with V and J called. Missing clones are a known gap in these copies; in checked studies unresolved V genes cover under half, and the rest lacks a known reason. That table furnishes V, J and clone size, whereas the DNA furnished D and trimming. The sample has about 160,000 clones on record, roughly 78% of them singletons. Jointly, the top ten make up under 2.5% of the sample.

The cohort comprised some 700 healthy bone marrow donors. At the time of sampling, all cohort members were nominally healthy, though unrecorded immune exposures were likely present. The donor tested CMV seronegative and was one of the 352 seronegative cohort members. A peripheral blood sample was collected from each donor, and TCR beta sequencing was performed on peripheral blood mononuclear cells. Genomic DNA was extracted from the blood cell samples with the Qiagen DNeasy Blood Extraction Kit. Overall study outcomes, separate from this receptor: An earlier analysis of approximately 600 of the donors showed that most TCR beta V segments appeared in productive rearrangements either about 87% or about 30% of the time, which broadly matched IMGT annotations. This cohort had only TCR beta chains sequenced, and the lack of alpha or paired-chain data limited which features could be detected. A later analysis found that most CMV-associated TCR beta chains appeared HLA-restricted, with HLA associations seemingly driven largely by CMV exposure. When HLA alleles, especially DR and DQ, strongly co-occurred, attributing TCR associations to individual alleles was difficult. Cytomegalovirus status was reported to be diagnosed by the classifier with high specificity and sensitivity in both the original and validation cohorts. Because HLA typing was missing for some donors at each locus, association tests included only the typed subset. The sequencing pipeline was judged likely to have produced a cluster of highly shared sequence variants as a technical artifact. A later analysis associated 15,000 to 20,000 TCR beta sequences with specific HLA alleles at a false discovery rate of 0.05. According to a later analysis, TCR association rates differed among HLA loci, with DRB1 alleles showing the most associated TCRs and HLA-C alleles showing the fewest. Compared with the roughly 700-donor mean, donors in an Asian-associated ancestry cluster had fewer N-insertions in productive TCRs, according to a later genetic analysis. According to a later analysis, parvovirus B19, influenza, CMV and Epstein-Barr virus appeared linked to several top co-occurrence clusters. A further reported finding was that TCR beta sequences accurately predicted the HLA-A and HLA-B alleles for most subjects in the first cohort. The only immune exposure information available for the cohort was CMV serostatus. A later analysis found that HLA-associated TCR beta chains were more clonally expanded and had lower generation probabilities than equally common non-associated chains. Because the 87-base-pair reads could not distinguish some IMGT-functional V segments, including TRBV6-2 and TRBV6-3, those segments were excluded. Roughly uniform sequencing depth across donors was assumed in presence/absence analyses, although this assumption may not hold. In the study, around 150 TCR beta chains were listed as associated with cytomegalovirus. While some public TCRs were present in many individuals, most TCR sequences turned up only very rarely across donors. Because counts were too low, around 18 rarely observed V segments, including chromosome 9 orphons, were left out of the earlier analysis of 500 to 750 of the donors. According to the authors, the approach could potentially be generalized to other disease states and immunological phenotypes. In vitro tests confirmed that a few of the cytomegalovirus-associated TCR beta chains recognize cytomegalovirus antigens. Linkage disequilibrium might explain the correlated functional status among segregating V segments, but an unknown experimental factor could not be excluded. In a later genetic analysis, a missense DCLRE1C variant was associated with V-gene and J-gene trimming of TCR beta chains, and the association was replicated in an independent cohort.

Comments on this clone: It lacks a known antigen. Within one base of it there is no much larger clone, and no base qualities were kept.

CDR1 and CDR2 (SGHTA, FQGNSA) derive from the germline V gene. At the junction V is shortened by 5 bases and J by 2 bases; bases outside the gene matches: 3. The CDR3 goes from the cysteine to the phenylalanine over 15 residues. The retained sequence is limited to the CDR3, 45 bases, with the frame set at the first base. Sequencing was carried out using PBMCs. The clonotype comes from a man in his forties or fifties in good health and CMV-seronegative. The rearrangement combines TRBV7-2 with TRBJ2-6; 7 bases in the middle match TRBD1. The DNA is as follows: TGTGCCAGCAGCCGAGACAGGGCTGGGGCCAACGTCCTGACTTTC. This yields the protein CASSRDRAGANVLTF.